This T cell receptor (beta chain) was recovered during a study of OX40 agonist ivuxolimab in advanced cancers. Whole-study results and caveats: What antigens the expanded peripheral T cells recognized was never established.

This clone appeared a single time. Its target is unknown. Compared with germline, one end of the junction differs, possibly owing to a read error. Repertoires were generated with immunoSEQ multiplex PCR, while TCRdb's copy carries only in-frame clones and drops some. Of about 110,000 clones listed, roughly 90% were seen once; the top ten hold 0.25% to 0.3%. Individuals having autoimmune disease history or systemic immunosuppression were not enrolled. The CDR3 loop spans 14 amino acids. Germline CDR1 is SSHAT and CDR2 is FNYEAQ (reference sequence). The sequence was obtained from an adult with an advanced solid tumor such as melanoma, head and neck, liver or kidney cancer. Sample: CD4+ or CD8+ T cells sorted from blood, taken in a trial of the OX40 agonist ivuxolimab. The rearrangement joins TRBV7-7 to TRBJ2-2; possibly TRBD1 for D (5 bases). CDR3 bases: TGTGCTAGCAGCAGAGACAGAGACACCGGGGAGCTGTTTTTT. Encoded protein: CASSRDRDTGELFF.